Sequencing of this TCR beta chain was carried out in a study of blood T cell repertoires in COVID-19. Study details: From T cells, B-cell-depleted T cells, or PBMCs came the material, which was cDNA or gDNA.

Enrollment of patients from Seattle took place during active infection, with longitudinal follow-up. In the original analysis: Reference gene primers were amplified, and this amplification served to estimate nucleated cell counts. Method: immunoSEQ multiplex PCR; TCRdb's copy keeps in-frame clones and lacks some. That table gives V, J and clone size, and the DNA gave D and trimming. Counted here are 250,000 to 400,000 clones, approximately 88% occurring once; the ten biggest clones make up 1.6%. The origin of this receptor is a woman aged 25 to 39 with COVID-19, enrolled during active disease. Material: peripheral blood.

CDR3 loop: CASSDPRHEAFF. The CDR3 DNA sequence: TGTGCCAGCAGTGATCCCAGACATGAAGCTTTCTTT. The V and J genes are TRBV6-1 and TRBJ1-1; D remains ambiguous. The CDR3 covers 12 residues. Trimming stripped 3 bases from V and 7 bases from J, with 9 bases between. Germline V CDR1 and CDR2: MNHNS, SASEGT.